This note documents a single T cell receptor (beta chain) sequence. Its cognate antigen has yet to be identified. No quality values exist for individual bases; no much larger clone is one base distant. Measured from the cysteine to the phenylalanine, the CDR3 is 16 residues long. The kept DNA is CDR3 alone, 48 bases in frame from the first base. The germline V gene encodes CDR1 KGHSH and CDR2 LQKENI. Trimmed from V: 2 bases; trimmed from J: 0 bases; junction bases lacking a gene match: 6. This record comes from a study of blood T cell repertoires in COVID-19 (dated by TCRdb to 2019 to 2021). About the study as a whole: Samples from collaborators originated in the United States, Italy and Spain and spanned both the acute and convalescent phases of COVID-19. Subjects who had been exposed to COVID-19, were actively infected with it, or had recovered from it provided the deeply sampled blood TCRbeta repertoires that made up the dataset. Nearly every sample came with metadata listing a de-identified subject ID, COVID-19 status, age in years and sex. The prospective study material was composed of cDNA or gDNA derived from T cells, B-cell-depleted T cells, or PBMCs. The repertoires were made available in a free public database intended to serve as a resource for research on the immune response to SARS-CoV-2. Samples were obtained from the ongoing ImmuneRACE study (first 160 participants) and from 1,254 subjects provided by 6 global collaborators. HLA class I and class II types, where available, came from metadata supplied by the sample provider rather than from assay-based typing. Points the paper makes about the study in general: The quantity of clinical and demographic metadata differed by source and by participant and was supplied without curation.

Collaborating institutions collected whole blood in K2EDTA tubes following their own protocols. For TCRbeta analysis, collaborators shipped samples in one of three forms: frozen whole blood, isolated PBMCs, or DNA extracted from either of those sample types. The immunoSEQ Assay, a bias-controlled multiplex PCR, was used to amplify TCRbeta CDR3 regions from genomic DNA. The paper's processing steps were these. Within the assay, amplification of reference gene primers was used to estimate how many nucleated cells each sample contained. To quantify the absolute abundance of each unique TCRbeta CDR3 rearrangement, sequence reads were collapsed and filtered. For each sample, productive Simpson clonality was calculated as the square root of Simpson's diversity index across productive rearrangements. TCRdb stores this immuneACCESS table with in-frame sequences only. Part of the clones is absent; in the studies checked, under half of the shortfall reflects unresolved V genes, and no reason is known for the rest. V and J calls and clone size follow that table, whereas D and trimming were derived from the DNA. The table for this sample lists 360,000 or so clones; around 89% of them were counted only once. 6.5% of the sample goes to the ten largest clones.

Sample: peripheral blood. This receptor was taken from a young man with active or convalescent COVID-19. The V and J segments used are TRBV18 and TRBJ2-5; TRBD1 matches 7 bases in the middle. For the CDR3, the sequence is CASSPARGLNQETQYF. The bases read TGTGCCAGCTCACCAGCAAGGGGGCTAAACCAAGAGACCCAGTACTTC.